This TCR beta chain was sequenced for a study of Graves' ophthalmopathy and Graves' hyperthyroidism. Findings and limits, study-wide: The majority of expanded thyroid clonotypes above 0.001 frequency also occurred in blood.

V dropped 8 bases and J dropped 4 bases, with 14 bases sitting between them. Germline V lookup: CDR1 MNHEY, CDR2 SVGEGT. CDR3 size: 13 residues. The study amplified TCR beta CDR3 regions using RNA transcripts. RT-PCR was first run with HTBI primers, then multiplex PCR in a second round. TCRdb re-analysed the multiplex PCR reads in MiXCR, keeping a single row per CDR3 protein. The table records 300,000 to 350,000 distinct CDR3 sequences, under 20% of them present only once. A few counts support this clonotype. No antigen is known for it. The source material was peripheral blood. The TCR was taken from an adult man with Graves' ophthalmopathy. This chain links TRBV6-2 or TRBV6-3 with TRBJ1-1, with a weak D call TRBD1 (5 bases). This chain's CDR3 is CASSAGRRTEAFF. CDR3 DNA: TGTGCCAGCTCGGCAGGGCGTCGCACTGAAGCTTTCTTT.